This T cell receptor (beta chain) derives from a study of T cell responses to AZD1222 COVID-19 vaccine. In germline, CDR1 is SGHVS, CDR2 FQNEAQ. The CDR3 contains 16 residues. With 2 bases removed from V and 5 bases from J, the gap between germline ends came to 15 bases. Generated by immunoSEQ multiplex PCR, the TCRdb table keeps only in-frame clones and is missing some. Among 130,000 or so clones listed, just under 95% were seen once. The sample here was peripheral blood, taken on day 0 of AZD1222 vaccination. The sequence was collected from an adult in good health. This chain links TRBV7-8 with TRBJ1-4; D call uncertain. CDR3 sequence reads: CASSLRRNRPNEKLFF. CDR3 in DNA: TGTGCCAGCAGCTTACGGCGAAATAGGCCAAATGAAAAACTGTTTTTT.